The TCR beta chain under discussion was sequenced for a study of blood T cell repertoires in COVID-19 (dated by TCRdb to about 2020). At the level of the whole study: Samples covering the acute and convalescent phases of COVID-19 were provided by collaborators in the United States, Italy and Spain. The prospective study material was composed of cDNA or gDNA derived from T cells, B-cell-depleted T cells, or PBMCs. Subjects who had been exposed to COVID-19, were actively infected with it, or had recovered from it provided the deeply sampled blood TCRbeta repertoires that made up the dataset. The repertoires were released in a freely available public database meant as a resource for research on the immune response to SARS-CoV-2. The samples were drawn from two sources: the first 160 participants of the ongoing ImmuneRACE study, and some 1,300 subjects contributed by 6 global collaborators. A de-identified subject ID, COVID-19 status, age in years and sex were almost always included in the sample metadata. Where available, HLA class I and class II types were obtained from metadata supplied by the sample provider rather than from assay-based typing. Points the paper makes about the study in general: The amount of clinical and demographic metadata varied by source and participant and was provided uncurated.

With regard to this clone: Which antigen it targets is not known. Base qualities are not at hand, and no much larger clone is one base apart.

The immunoSEQ Assay, a bias-controlled multiplex PCR, was used to amplify TCRbeta CDR3 regions from genomic DNA. For the original study's pipeline: Within the assay, amplification of reference gene primers was used to estimate how many nucleated cells each sample contained. Sequence reads were collapsed and filtered to measure the absolute abundance of every unique TCRbeta CDR3 rearrangement. For each sample, productive Simpson clonality was calculated as the square root of Simpson's diversity index across productive rearrangements. Sourced from immuneACCESS, this table was stored by TCRdb with only in-frame sequences that have V and J called. A share of the clones is absent; for the studies checked, an unresolved V gene accounts for under half, and the remainder has no known explanation. V and J calls and clone size are those listed in that table; D and trimming were worked out from the DNA. Counted in this sample were about 240,000 clones; roughly 91% of them appeared once. The top ten clonotypes cover around 4% of the sample.

Participants in the prospective study were aged about 18 to 100 years, lived in approximately 26 United States geographic areas, and enrolled through a virtual design. Cohort assignment in the prospective study relied on participant-reported clinical history from a screening survey and a study questionnaire. For ImmuneRACE Cohort 3, a participant was defined as recovered based on two consecutive negative NP/OP PCR tests, clearance by a healthcare professional, or resolution of symptoms. Each participant in the prospective study had whole blood, serum and a nasopharyngeal or oropharyngeal swab collected by mobile phlebotomists. Prospective study participants could optionally give additional blood draws and questionnaires over an approximately two-month period. Before DNA extraction, prospective study blood samples were shipped either frozen or at room temperature. Including the terminal cysteine and phenylalanine, the CDR3 comprises 16 residues. The read is trimmed to its CDR3 DNA, 48 bases read in frame from base 1. CDR1 and CDR2 are drawn from the germline V gene: SGHAT, FQNNGV. V lost 2 bases and J lost 0 bases; the stretch between them is 11 bases long.

The chain employs TRBV11-2 and TRBJ2-1, and TRBD1 may be the D gene, going by 6 matching bases. The TCR sequence derives from a woman in her 30s who had recovered from COVID-19. Sequenced sample: PBMCs or T cells enriched from blood (not recorded which). The nucleotide sequence reads as follows: TGTGCCAGCAGCTTACATTCGGACAGCTCCTACAATGAGCAGTTCTTC. The translation is CASSLHSDSSYNEQFF.